These 28 T cell receptor beta chains share one sample of origin, sequenced in a study of post-analysis software for immune sequencing data. Study results and limitations: Controls showed lower frequencies than patients for roughly 5 TRBV segments, and TRBV5-6, TRBV5-1 and TRBV20-1 were among these.

What these receptors recognize is not known. TCR beta libraries were prepared from cDNA with unique molecular identifiers. TCRdb reprocessed the PCR reads via MiXCR and lists one record per CDR3 protein. The data hold about 570,000 distinct CDR3 sequences, with 34% observed a single time. The specimen was blood. The receptors originated from a girl aged 2-17 years with multiple sclerosis.

The chain joins TRBV4-1 to TRBJ2-7; 9 bases align to TRBD2. V lost 0 bases to trimming and J lost 3 bases; unmatched junction nucleotides: 3. CDR3 length: 15 amino acids. Germline V gene lookup returns CDR1 MGHRA and CDR2 YSYEKL. CDR3 DNA: TGCGCCAGCAGCCAAGATCCTAGCGGGGTCTACGAGCAGTACTTC. Its translation is CASSQDPSGVYEQYF.

Only a few counts were recorded for this clonotype. The chain uses TRBV4-1 and TRBJ1-2, with 9 bases aligning to TRBD1. With 0 bases clipped from V and 5 bases from J, the junction kept 10 bases outside the gene matches. This CDR3 is built from 17 residues. Germline CDR1 is MGHRA and CDR2 is YSYEKL. The CDR3 nucleotides are TGCGCCAGCAGCCAAGATAGGCGAGGGACAGGGAATTATGGCTACACCTTC. Translated, it gives CASSQDRRGTGNYGYTF.

This clonotype was seen a few times. The rearrangement links TRBV11-2 to TRBJ2-5; 8 nucleotides align to TRBD2. The CDR3 contains 15 residues. V lost 5 bases to trimming and J lost 0 bases; unmatched junction nucleotides: 5. Germline V gene lookup returns CDR1 SGHAT and CDR2 FQNNGV. The CDR3 DNA reads TGTGCCAGCAGCACCCAGCGGGGGAACCAAGAGACCCAGTACTTC. It specifies CASSTQRGNQETQYF.

The CDR3 DNA reads as TGCAGTGCTAGACCGGGGCACCAAGAGACCCAGTACTTC. This translates into CSARPGHQETQYF. The J gene is TRBJ2-5, the V gene TRBV20-1; the D gene could be TRBD1 or TRBD2 (5 bases each). The CDR3 has 13 residues. The V gene's germline CDR1 is DFQATT and CDR2 SNEGSKA (reference sequence). V dropped 2 bases and J dropped 0 bases, with 7 bases sitting between them.

The V call is TRBV29-1, the J call TRBJ2-3, with D uncertain. V lost 5 bases to trimming and J lost 6 bases, with 15 bases between them. Germline-derived CDR1 and CDR2 are SQVTM and ANQGSEA. The CDR3 has 13 amino acids. The CDR3 loop reads CSVCSISSDTQYF. The CDR3 bases are TGCAGCGTTTGTAGTATCAGCTCGGATACGCAGTATTTT.

This clonotype appeared a few times. Germline is not matched at one junction end, which may reflect a read error. The chain is built from TRBV27 and TRBJ2-1; D could derive from TRBD1 or TRBD2 (7 bases each). This CDR3 is built from 14 residues. Per germline, CDR1 MNHEY and CDR2 SMNVEV (reference sequence). CDR3 region: CASSVQGDYNGQFF. DNA of the CDR3: TGTGCCAGCAGTGTTCAGGGGGACTACAATGGGCAGTTCTTC.

The chain has TRBV20-1 and TRBJ2-5; a possible D gene is TRBD1 (6 bases). This CDR3 is 15 amino acids long. Per germline, CDR1 DFQATT and CDR2 SNEGSKA (reference sequence). V dropped 5 bases and J dropped 6 bases, with 22 bases sitting between them. CDR3 sequence: CSAGPLTGGMKTQYF. The CDR3 coding sequence is TGCAGTGCTGGGCCTCTGACAGGAGGCATGAAGACCCAGTACTTC.

The sample holds one count of this clonotype. This chain joins TRBV2 and TRBJ2-5, with D uncertain. Trimming shortened V by 5 bases and J by 2 bases, and 9 bases separated the two germline ends. This CDR3 is built from 13 residues. The V gene's germline CDR1 is SNHLY and CDR2 FYNNEI. CDR3 coding DNA: TGTGCCAGCAGTACGGAGAAACAAGAGACCCAGTACTTC. Encoded protein: CASSTEKQETQYF.

This clonotype appeared a few times. The genes are TRBV7-9 and TRBJ2-1; D tentatively reads TRBD1 or TRBD2 (5 bases each). CDR1 is SEHNR and CDR2 is FQNEAQ in the germline V gene (reference sequence). Trimming removed 5 bases from V and 8 bases from J, with 13 bases in between. This CDR3 spans 13 amino acids. The chain's CDR3 is CASSPEGRDEQFF. CDR3 nucleotide sequence: TGTGCCAGCAGCCCCGAGGGGCGTGATGAGCAGTTCTTC. Full variable domain (rest looked up from reference TRBV7-9 and TRBJ2-1): DTGVSQNPRHKITKRGQNVTFRCDPISEHNRLYWYRQTLGQGPEFLTYFQNEAQLEKSRLLSDRFSAERPKGSFSTLEIQRTEQGDSAMYLCASSPEGRDEQFFGPGTRLTVL.

The CDR3 sequence: CASSQRHNEQFF. CDR3 nucleotides: TGTGCCAGCAGCCAGAGACACAATGAGCAGTTCTTC. V usage is TRBV3-1 and J usage is TRBJ2-1; D gene unclear. Deletions cut 3 bases from V and 5 bases from J, with 5 bases between. The CDR3 loop spans 12 amino acids. Looked up from germline, CDR1 is LGHDT and CDR2 is YNNKEL (reference sequence).

The genes are TRBV9 and TRBJ1-1, with D possibly TRBD1 on 5 matching bases. Germline V gives CDR1 SGDLS, CDR2 YYNGEE. V lost 4 bases and J 1 base, leaving 14 bases between the germline ends. The CDR3 is 15 amino acids. The CDR3 region is CASSPLGLTNTEAFF. DNA for the CDR3: TGTGCCAGCAGCCCATTGGGACTCACGAACACTGAAGCTTTCTTT.

The gene calls are TRBV6-1 and TRBJ1-5, with TRBD1 as a possible D gene (5 bases). Germline loops: CDR1 MNHNS, CDR2 SASEGT. This CDR3 is 18 amino acids long. Trimming took 7 bases from V and 1 from J, leaving 23 bases between them. The CDR3 region is CASTLGKGSQGSNQPQHF. CDR3 DNA sequence: TGTGCCAGCACCTTAGGAAAGGGGTCACAAGGAAGCAATCAGCCCCAGCATTTT.

The chain uses TRBV20-1 and TRBJ1-2; the D gene is possibly TRBD1 (5 bases). CDR3 length: 12 amino acids. The V end lost 5 bases, the J end lost 4 bases, and 11 bases lay between the germline ends. From germline, CDR1 is DFQATT and CDR2 SNEGSKA (reference sequence). CDR3 loop: CSAPGGLYGYTF. CDR3 in DNA: TGCAGTGCTCCTGGGGGTCTCTATGGCTACACCTTC.

This clonotype came up a few times. The chain carries TRBV5-5 and TRBJ1-2; unclear D gene. The germline V gene encodes CDR1 SGHKS and CDR2 YYEKEE (reference sequence). Trimming took off 4 bases at V and 3 bases at J, with 10 bases between the two ends. The CDR3 totals 13 residues. The CDR3 protein is CASSLDGHYGYTF. In DNA form, the CDR3 reads TGTGCCAGCAGCCTGGACGGGCACTATGGCTACACCTTC.

In this sample, this clonotype turned up once. The germline gene is not matched at one end of the junction; a read error may be the cause. The chain is built from TRBV7-6 and TRBJ2-4; D might be TRBD2 (5 bases). The V gene's germline CDR1 is SGHVS and CDR2 FNYEAQ. CDR3 length: 14 amino acids. The CDR3 DNA is TGTGCCTGCAGCCAGTCGAGTCGGGGAAACATTCAGTACTTC. Translating it yields CACSQSSRGNIQYF.

This clonotype was picked up a small number of times. The rearrangement uses TRBV5-6 and TRBJ2-1, with TRBD2 matching over 12 bases. The length of the CDR3 is 13 residues. With 6 bases clipped from V and 7 bases from J, the junction kept 2 bases outside the gene matches. Per germline, CDR1 SGHDT and CDR2 YYEEEE. The CDR3 is CASKGTSGNEQFF. CDR3 nucleotides: TGTGCCAGCAAGGGGACTAGCGGGAATGAGCAGTTCTTC.

The gene calls are TRBV5-1 and TRBJ1-1; no clear D gene. This CDR3 has 13 amino acids. Between the trimmed V and J ends, which lost 10 bases and 4 bases, there was a span of 17 bases. Germline-derived CDR1 and CDR2 are SGHRS and YFSETQ. For the CDR3, the DNA is TGCGCCGGCACCGATCAGTCCGGCACTGAAGCTTTCTTT. Translated: CAGTDQSGTEAFF. Drawing the rest from reference TRBV5-1 and TRBJ1-1, the complete variable domain is KAGVTQTPRYLIKTRGQQVTLSCSPISGHRSVSWYQQTPGQGLQFLFEYFSETQRNKGNFPGRFSGRQFSNSRSEMNVSTLELGDSALYLCAGTDQSGTEAFFGQGTRLTVV.

The chain joins TRBV2 to TRBJ2-3, with a weak D call TRBD1 (7 bases). CDR1 is SNHLY and CDR2 is FYNNEI in the germline V gene. This CDR3 has 14 amino acids. V was trimmed by 7 bases and J by 5 bases, leaving 16 bases between them. The chain's CDR3 is CASIAGTVGDTQYF. In DNA form, the CDR3 reads TGTGCCAGCATCGCGGGGACAGTGGGAGATACGCAGTATTTT.

CDR3: CSAHPLAGGPYEQYF. The CDR3 DNA reads TGCAGTGCTCACCCGCTAGCGGGGGGGCCCTACGAGCAGTACTTC. This chain uses TRBV20-1 with TRBJ2-7, with TRBD2 identical over 12 bases. The CDR3 extends over 15 amino acids. Per germline, CDR1 DFQATT and CDR2 SNEGSKA (reference sequence). The ends lost 5 bases at V and 2 bases at J; junction bases unmatched: 7.

A few counts support this clonotype. The chain couples TRBV7-8 to TRBJ2-5; 9 nucleotides align to TRBD2. Looked up from germline, CDR1 is SGHVS and CDR2 is FQNEAQ. The V segment lost 5 bases and the J segment 4 bases; nucleotides outside the gene matches: 11. The CDR3 runs to 16 residues. CDR3 sequence: CASSLRIAGVGETQYF. In nucleotides, the CDR3 is TGTGCCAGCAGCCTCCGGATAGCGGGGGTGGGAGAGACCCAGTACTTC.

This clonotype was seen more than once but under ten times. This chain joins TRBV20-1 and TRBJ2-7; 9 positions match TRBD2. Germline CDR1 reads DFQATT; CDR2 reads SNEGSKA (reference sequence). The length of the CDR3 is 15 residues. The trim removed 0 bases at V and 4 bases at J, leaving 7 bases unmatched. In DNA, the CDR3 is TGCAGTGCTAGAGATCCGCGGGGGGGATTATACGAGCAGTACTTC. Protein: CSARDPRGGLYEQYF.

This clonotype has more than one count but fewer than ten. The J gene is TRBJ2-6, the V gene TRBV5-6; D is unclear. In germline, CDR1 is SGHDT, CDR2 YYEEEE. There are 17 residues in the CDR3. Trimming took 0 bases from V and 0 from J, leaving 10 bases between them. The DNA for the CDR3 is TGTGCCAGCAGCTTGGTCGCAGGCAACTCTGGGGCCAACGTCCTGACTTTC. As protein: CASSLVAGNSGANVLTF.

About this clonotype: At one end, the junction sequence differs from germline, possibly due to a read error. The V and J genes are TRBV4-1 and TRBJ1-4; 11 bases line up with TRBD1. Germline-derived CDR1 and CDR2 are MGHRA and YSYEKL. This CDR3 comprises 15 residues. CDR3 sequence (DNA): TGCGCCGGCAGCCGGGACAGGGGGAGTAATGAAAAACTGTTTTTT. Translated: CAGSRDRGSNEKLFF.

J is TRBJ2-7 and V is TRBV7-2; D gene unclear. V was shortened by 5 bases and J by 1 base, with 9 bases between the two germline ends. The CDR3 runs to 13 residues. Germline CDR1 SGHTA, CDR2 FQGNSA. CDR3: CASSLPPSYEQYF. The CDR3 DNA reads as TGTGCCAGCAGCCTACCCCCTTCCTACGAGCAGTACTTC.

Here the CDR3 reads CASSYSTVVLTDTQYF. CDR3 DNA: TGTGCCAGCAGTTACTCGACTGTCGTACTGACAGATACGCAGTATTTT. V and J are TRBV6-6 and TRBJ2-3; D unclear. CDR3 length: 16 amino acids. The ends were cut back, 0 bases at V and 3 bases at J, with 13 bases in the middle. Germline V lookup: CDR1 MNHNY, CDR2 SVGAGI (reference sequence).

DNA of the CDR3: TGCAGTGCTAGTCCGGGGAACGCGGACTTCTTCCAAGAGACCCAGTACTTC. Translating gives CSASPGNADFFQETQYF. The gene calls are TRBV20-1 and TRBJ2-5, with D possibly being TRBD2 (5 bases). Germline lookup yields CDR1 DFQATT and CDR2 SNEGSKA (reference sequence). The V end lost 3 bases, the J end lost 1 base, and 21 bases lay between the germline ends. The CDR3 sequence is 17 residues long.

This clonotype has only a few counts. J is TRBJ2-7 and V is TRBV2; D gene uncertain. CDR1 is SNHLY, CDR2 FYNNEI, per germline. V dropped 7 bases and J dropped 0 bases, with 10 bases sitting between them. The CDR3 runs 13 residues. CDR3 nucleotides: TGTGCCAGCACTGAGGCAGACTCCTACGAGCAGTACTTC. It specifies CASTEADSYEQYF. Full variable domain (missing parts from reference TRBV2 and TRBJ2-7): EPEVTQTPSHQVTQMGQEVILRCVPISNHLYFYWYRQILGQKVEFLVSFYNNEISEKSEIFDDQFSVERPDGSNFTLKIRSTKLEDSAMYFCASTEADSYEQYFGPGTRLTVT.

The V gene is TRBV5-5, the J gene TRBJ2-3, with D tentatively TRBD2 (6 bases). The CDR3 is 15 residues long. Germline values: CDR1 SGHKS, CDR2 YYEKEE (reference sequence). Trimming stripped 4 bases from V and 4 bases from J, with 16 bases between. The CDR3 bases are TGTGCCAGCAGCCTCTATGGCGGGGAGGCAGATACGCAGTATTTT. Protein sequence: CASSLYGGEADTQYF. Variable domain in full (rest from reference TRBV5-5 and TRBJ2-3): DAGVTQSPTHLIKTRGQQVTLRCSPISGHKSVSWYQQVLGQGPQFIFQYYEKEERGRGNFPDRFSARQFPNYSSELNVNALLLGDSALYLCASSLYGGEADTQYFGPGTRLTVL.